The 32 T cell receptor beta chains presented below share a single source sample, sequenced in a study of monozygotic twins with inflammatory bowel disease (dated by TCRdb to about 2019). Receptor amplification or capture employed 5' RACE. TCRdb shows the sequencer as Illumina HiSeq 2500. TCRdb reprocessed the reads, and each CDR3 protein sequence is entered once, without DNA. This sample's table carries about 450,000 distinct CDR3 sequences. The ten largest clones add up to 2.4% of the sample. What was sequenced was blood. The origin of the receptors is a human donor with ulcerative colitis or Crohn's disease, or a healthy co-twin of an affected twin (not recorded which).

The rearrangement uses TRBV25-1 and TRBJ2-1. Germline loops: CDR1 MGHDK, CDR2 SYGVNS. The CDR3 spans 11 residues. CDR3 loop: CASSAASGQFF.

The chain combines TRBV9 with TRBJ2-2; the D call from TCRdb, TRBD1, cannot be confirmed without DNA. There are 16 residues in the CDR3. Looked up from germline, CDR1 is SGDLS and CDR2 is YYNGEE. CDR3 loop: CASSVGWTANTGELFF.

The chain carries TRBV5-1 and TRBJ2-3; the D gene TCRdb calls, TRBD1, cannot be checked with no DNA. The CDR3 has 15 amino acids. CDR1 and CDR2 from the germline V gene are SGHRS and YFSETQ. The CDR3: CASSSRESEIDTQYF. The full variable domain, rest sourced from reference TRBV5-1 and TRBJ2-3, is KAGVTQTPRYLIKTRGQQVTLSCSPISGHRSVSWYQQTPGQGLQFLFEYFSETQRNKGNFPGRFSGRQFSNSRSEMNVSTLELGDSALYLCASSSRESEIDTQYFGPGTRLTVL.

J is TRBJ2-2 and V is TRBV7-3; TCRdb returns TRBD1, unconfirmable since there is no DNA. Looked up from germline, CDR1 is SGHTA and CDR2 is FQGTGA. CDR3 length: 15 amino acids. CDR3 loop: CASSLRGQYTGELFF.

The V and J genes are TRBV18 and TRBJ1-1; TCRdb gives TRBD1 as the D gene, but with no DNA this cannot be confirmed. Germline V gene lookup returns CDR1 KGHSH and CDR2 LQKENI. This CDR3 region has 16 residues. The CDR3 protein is CASSPFTGTMNTEAFF.

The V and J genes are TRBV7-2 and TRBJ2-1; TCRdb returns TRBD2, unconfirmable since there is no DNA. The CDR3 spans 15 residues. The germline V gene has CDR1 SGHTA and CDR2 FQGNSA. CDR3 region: CASSAPAGGHNEQFF.

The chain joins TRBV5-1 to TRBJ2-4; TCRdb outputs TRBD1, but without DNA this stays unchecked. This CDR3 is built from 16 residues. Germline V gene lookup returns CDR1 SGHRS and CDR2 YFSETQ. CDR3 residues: CASSLEAGTGLNIQYF.

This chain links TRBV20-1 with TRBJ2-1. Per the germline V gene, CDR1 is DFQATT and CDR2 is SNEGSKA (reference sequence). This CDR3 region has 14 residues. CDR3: CSAVSMTSYNEQFF.

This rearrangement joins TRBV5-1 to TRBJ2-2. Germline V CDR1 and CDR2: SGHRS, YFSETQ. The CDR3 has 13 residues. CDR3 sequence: CASSLEVDGELFF.

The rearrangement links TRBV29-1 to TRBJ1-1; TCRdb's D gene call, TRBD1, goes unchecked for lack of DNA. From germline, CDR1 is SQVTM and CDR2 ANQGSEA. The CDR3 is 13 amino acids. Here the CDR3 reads CSVEDLGGTEAFF.

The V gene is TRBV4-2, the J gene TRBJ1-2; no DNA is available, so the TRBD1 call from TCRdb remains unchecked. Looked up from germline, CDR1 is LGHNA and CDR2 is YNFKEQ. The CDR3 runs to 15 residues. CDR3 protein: CASSQETGKVYGYTF.

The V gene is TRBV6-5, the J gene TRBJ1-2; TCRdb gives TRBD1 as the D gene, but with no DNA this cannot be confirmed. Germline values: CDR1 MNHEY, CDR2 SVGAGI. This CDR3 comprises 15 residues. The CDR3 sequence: CASSYSGQGGDGYTF.

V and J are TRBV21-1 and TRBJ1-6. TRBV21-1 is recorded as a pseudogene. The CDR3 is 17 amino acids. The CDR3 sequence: CASSKAGLKAANSPLHF.

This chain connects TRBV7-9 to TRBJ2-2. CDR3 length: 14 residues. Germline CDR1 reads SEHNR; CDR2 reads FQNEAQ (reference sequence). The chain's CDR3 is CASTLGWTAGELFF.

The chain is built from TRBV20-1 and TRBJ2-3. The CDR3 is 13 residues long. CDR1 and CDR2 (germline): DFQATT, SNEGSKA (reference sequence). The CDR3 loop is CSAREATTDTQYF.

The CDR3: CASSYGTGDETQYF. This chain uses TRBV5-1 with TRBJ2-5; TCRdb indicates TRBD1, and absent DNA this call remains unverified. The CDR3 sequence is 14 residues long. Germline V gives CDR1 SGHRS, CDR2 YFSETQ. Combining the CDR3 with reference TRBV5-1 and TRBJ2-5 gives the whole variable domain KAGVTQTPRYLIKTRGQQVTLSCSPISGHRSVSWYQQTPGQGLQFLFEYFSETQRNKGNFPGRFSGRQFSNSRSEMNVSTLELGDSALYLCASSYGTGDETQYFGPGTRLLVL.

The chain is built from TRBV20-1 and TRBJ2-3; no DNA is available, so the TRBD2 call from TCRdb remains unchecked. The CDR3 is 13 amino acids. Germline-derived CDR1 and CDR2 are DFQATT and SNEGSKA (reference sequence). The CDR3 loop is CSVAGGPPDTQYF.

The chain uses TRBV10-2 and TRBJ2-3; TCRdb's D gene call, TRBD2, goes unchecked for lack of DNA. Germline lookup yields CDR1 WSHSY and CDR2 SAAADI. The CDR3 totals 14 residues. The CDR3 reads CASTGSGRTDTQYF.

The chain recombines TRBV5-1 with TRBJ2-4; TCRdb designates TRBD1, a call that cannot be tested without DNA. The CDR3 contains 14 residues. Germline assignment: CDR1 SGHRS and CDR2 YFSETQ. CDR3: CASSFLQGENIQYF.

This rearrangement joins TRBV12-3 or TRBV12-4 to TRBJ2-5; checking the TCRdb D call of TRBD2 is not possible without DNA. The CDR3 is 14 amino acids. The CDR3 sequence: CASSLGLAEGTQYF.

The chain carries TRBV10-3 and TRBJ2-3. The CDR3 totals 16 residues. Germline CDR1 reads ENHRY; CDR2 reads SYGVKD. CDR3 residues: CAISESTGLGTDTQYF.

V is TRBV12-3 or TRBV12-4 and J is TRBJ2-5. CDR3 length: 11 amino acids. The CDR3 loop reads CASSDTTTQYF.

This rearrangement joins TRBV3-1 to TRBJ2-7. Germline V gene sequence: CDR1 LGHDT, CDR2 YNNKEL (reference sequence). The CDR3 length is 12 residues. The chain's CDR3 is CASSPNSYEQYF.

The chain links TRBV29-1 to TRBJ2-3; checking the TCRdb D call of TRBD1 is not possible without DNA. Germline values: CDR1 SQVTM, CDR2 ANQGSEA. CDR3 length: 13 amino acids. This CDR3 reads CSVERQQGIMQYF.

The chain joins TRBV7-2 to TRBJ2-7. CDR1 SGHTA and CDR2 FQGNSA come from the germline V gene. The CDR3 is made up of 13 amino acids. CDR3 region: CASSLGLAAEQYF.

CDR3 region: CASSPFRASGESYEQYF. The chain combines TRBV12-3 or TRBV12-4 with TRBJ2-7; lacking DNA, the TRBD2 call made by TCRdb goes unchecked. CDR3 length: 17 amino acids.

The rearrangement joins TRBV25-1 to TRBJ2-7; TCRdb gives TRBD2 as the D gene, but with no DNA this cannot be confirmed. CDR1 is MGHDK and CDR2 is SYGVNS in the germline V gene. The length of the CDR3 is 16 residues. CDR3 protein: CASPPVGGALYYEQYF.

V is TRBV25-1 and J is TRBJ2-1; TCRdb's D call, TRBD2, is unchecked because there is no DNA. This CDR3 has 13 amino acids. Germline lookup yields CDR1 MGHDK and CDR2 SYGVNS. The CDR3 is CASSESGLGEQFF.

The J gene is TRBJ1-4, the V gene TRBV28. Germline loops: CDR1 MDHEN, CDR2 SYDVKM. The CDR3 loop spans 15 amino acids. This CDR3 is CASSPSGSLNEKLFF.

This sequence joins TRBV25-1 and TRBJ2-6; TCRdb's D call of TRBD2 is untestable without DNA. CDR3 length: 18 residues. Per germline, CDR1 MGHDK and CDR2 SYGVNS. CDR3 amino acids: CASSGWAGGQSGANVLTF.

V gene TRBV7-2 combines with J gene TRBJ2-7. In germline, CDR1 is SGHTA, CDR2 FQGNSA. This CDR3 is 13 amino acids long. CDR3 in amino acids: CASSLGVGYEQYF.

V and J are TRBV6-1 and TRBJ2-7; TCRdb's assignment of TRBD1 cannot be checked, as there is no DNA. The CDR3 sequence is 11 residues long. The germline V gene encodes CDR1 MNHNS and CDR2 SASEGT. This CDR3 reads CRTGEFYEQYF.